These 3 T cell receptor beta chains were all obtained from the same sample, sequenced in a study of regulatory T cells in long-lasting Graves disease. The time point denotes: newly diagnosed GD, antithyroid drugs for less than 3 months. PBMC-derived RNA was used for the TCR library. Investigators prepared the TCR beta libraries by applying iRepertoire HTBI primers and Arm-PCR of CDR3 regions. TCRdb used MiXCR to reprocess the multiplex PCR reads, holding one entry per CDR3 protein. This table holds some 230,000 distinct CDR3 sequences, about 18% found once. This specimen consisted of peripheral blood mononuclear cells (PBMCs), obtained at new diagnosis, from a patient treated with antithyroid drugs. The receptors stem from a female donor with Graves disease.

This clonotype has ten or more counts. CDR3 residues: CASSRLGRENTEAFF. For the CDR3, the DNA is TGTGCCAGCAGCCGCCTGGGACGGGAGAACACTGAAGCTTTCTTT. V and J are TRBV14 and TRBJ1-1; the D gene is possibly TRBD1 (5 bases). The CDR3 totals 15 residues. V lost 4 bases to trimming and J lost 1 base, with 13 bases between them. Looked up from germline, CDR1 is SGHDN and CDR2 is FVKESK.

This clonotype was detected many times. The chain links TRBV7-9 to TRBJ2-7; 10 bases align to TRBD2. The CDR3 runs to 17 residues. Germline values: CDR1 SEHNR, CDR2 FQNEAQ (reference sequence). The V segment lost 2 bases and the J segment 5 bases; nucleotides outside the gene matches: 12. This CDR3 is CASSLLRPSGSPHEQYF. The DNA for the CDR3 is TGTGCCAGCAGCTTACTTAGGCCTAGCGGGAGTCCACACGAGCAGTACTTC.

Ten or more counts support this clonotype. This chain's CDR3 is CSVRRGDGTQYF. As DNA, the CDR3 is TGCAGCGTCCGAAGGGGGGACGGGACCCAGTACTTC. The genes are TRBV29-1 and TRBJ2-5, with D perhaps being TRBD1 or TRBD2 (6 bases each). The ends were cut back, 6 bases at V and 7 bases at J, with 15 bases in the middle. Germline CDR1 and CDR2: SQVTM and ANQGSEA. The CDR3 loop spans 12 amino acids.